Below, 15 T cell receptor beta chains from the same sample are listed, as sequenced in a study of vaccination effects on CD4 cells after COVID-19. Method: immunoSEQ multiplex PCR; TCRdb's copy keeps in-frame clones and lacks some. The repertoire holds about 52,000 clones, with more than 75% as singletons. Antigens for these TCRs are unknown. Expansion of antigen-specific CD4+ T cells with viral peptide pools was carried out by the ViraFEST assay before sequencing. At the end of about 9 days of culture, CD4+ T cells were isolated. Vaccine recipients had no previous SARS-CoV-2 infection; their nucleocapsid antibodies were negative. Sequencing used CD4+ T cells from PBMCs cultured with HCoV-OC43 spike peptides, obtained before COVID-19 vaccination. Subset indicated: HCoV-OC43 spike overlapping peptide pool stimulation. Every receptor here comes from a human donor who received a COVID-19 vaccine.

The V call is TRBV5-8, the J call TRBJ2-5; possible D gene TRBD1, 6 bases. The CDR3 runs 14 residues. V lost 1 base to trimming and J lost 3 bases, with 10 bases between them. The germline V gene encodes CDR1 SGHTS and CDR2 YDEGEE. Here the CDR3 DNA reads TGTGCCAGCAGCTTGTCGAGGACAGAAGAGACCCAGTACTTC. This sequence encodes CASSLSRTEETQYF.

Only a few counts were recorded for this clone. The V call is TRBV27, the J call TRBJ1-2; D unclear. The germline V and J ends were trimmed by 6 bases and 8 bases, with 16 bases remaining between them. Germline V gene data show CDR1 as MNHEY and CDR2 as SMNVEV (reference sequence). The CDR3 extends over 13 amino acids. The CDR3 spells CASRKPGVWGYTF. The CDR3 DNA is TGTGCCAGCAGAAAGCCGGGTGTTTGGGGCTACACCTTC.

The J gene is TRBJ2-5, the V gene TRBV27, with TRBD1 identical over 11 bases. CDR1 MNHEY and CDR2 SMNVEV come from the germline V gene (reference sequence). V lost 1 base, J lost 4 bases, and 5 bases stayed unmatched. The CDR3 has 16 amino acids. The CDR3 sequence is CASSLLGQGGRETQYF. CDR3 DNA: TGTGCCAGCAGTTTATTGGGACAGGGGGGAAGAGAGACCCAGTACTTC.

The V gene is TRBV13, the J gene TRBJ1-2, with D tentatively TRBD1 (5 bases). Germline CDR1 reads PRHDT; CDR2 reads FYEKMQ (reference sequence). This CDR3 contains 13 residues. V was pared by 3 bases and J by 2 bases, with 7 bases between. CDR3: CASSFQGNYGYTF. The DNA of the CDR3 is TGTGCCAGCAGCTTTCAGGGCAACTATGGCTACACCTTC.

This sequence joins TRBV18 and TRBJ2-1, with 11 bases matching TRBD1. V dropped 3 bases and J dropped 6; count of bases not matched to a gene: 7. The CDR3 runs 16 residues. Germline CDR1 and CDR2: KGHSH and LQKENI. The CDR3 region has the DNA TGTGCCAGCTCACCTAGGACAGGGGGCACGGGCAATGAGCAGTTCTTC. Translating it yields CASSPRTGGTGNEQFF.

This clone was picked up a small number of times. V gene TRBV30 combines with J gene TRBJ2-2; possibly TRBD2 for D (7 bases). Trimming took 0 bases from V and 5 from J, leaving 13 bases between them. The CDR3 sequence is 15 residues long. Germline loops: CDR1 GTSNPN, CDR2 SVGIG (reference sequence). The CDR3 is CAWSVEGRGTGELFF. The CDR3 DNA is TGTGCCTGGAGTGTAGAGGGGAGGGGGACCGGGGAGCTGTTTTTT.

The genes are TRBV19 and TRBJ1-1; D is perhaps TRBD1 (6 bases). The germline V gene has CDR1 LNHDA and CDR2 SQIVND (reference sequence). The V and J ends lost 4 bases and 1 base respectively, with 7 bases between them. The CDR3 has 13 residues. The CDR3 DNA sequence: TGTGCCAGTAGTAACAGGGCGAACACTGAAGCTTTCTTT. This sequence encodes CASSNRANTEAFF.

The chain is built from TRBV10-3 and TRBJ2-7, with unresolved D. The V and J ends lost 0 bases and 1 base respectively, with 10 bases between them. This CDR3 spans 15 amino acids. CDR1 and CDR2 (germline): ENHRY, SYGVKD. This CDR3 reads CAISESGSKSYEQYV. As DNA, the CDR3 is TGTGCCATCAGTGAGTCGGGCAGTAAGTCCTACGAGCAGTACGTC.

The sample holds a few counts of this clone. The chain recombines TRBV7-2 with TRBJ2-1; D is uncertain. V was trimmed by 3 bases and J by 6 bases, leaving 18 bases between them. This CDR3 comprises 16 residues. The germline V gene has CDR1 SGHTA and CDR2 FQGNSA. CDR3: CASSFLGGKNLNEQFF. The CDR3 bases are TGTGCCAGCAGCTTCCTAGGCGGTAAAAACCTCAATGAGCAGTTCTTC.

The chain employs TRBV4-1 and TRBJ2-4; 8 nucleotides match TRBD1. This CDR3 spans 19 amino acids. Per germline, CDR1 MGHRA and CDR2 YSYEKL. The J segment lost 1 base and the V segment lost 2 bases, leaving 13 bases of the junction unmatched. The CDR3 here is CASSQMAGGGRSAKNIQYF. CDR3 in DNA: TGCGCCAGCAGCCAAATGGCAGGGGGCGGTAGGTCGGCCAAAAACATTCAGTACTTC.

This clone was recorded once. J is TRBJ2-7 and V is TRBV7-2, with D unresolved. The germline V gene has CDR1 SGHTA and CDR2 FQGNSA. Trimming shortened V by 4 bases and J by 3 bases, and 10 bases separated the two germline ends. CDR3 length: 13 residues. CDR3 in amino acids: CASSSPPHYEQYV. The CDR3 bases are TGTGCCAGCAGCTCCCCCCCCCACTACGAGCAGTACGTC.

This clone was counted once. The V and J genes are TRBV2 and TRBJ1-2; 9 nucleotides align to TRBD1. Germline trimming cut 1 base from V and 4 bases from J; bases unmatched to any gene: 10. Per the germline V gene, CDR1 is SNHLY and CDR2 is FYNNEI. This CDR3 has 17 amino acids. CDR3 residues: CASSEETGQGLGYGYTF. CDR3 nucleotides: TGTGCCAGCAGTGAAGAAACGGGACAGGGCTTAGGCTATGGCTACACCTTC. Supplemented by reference TRBV2 and TRBJ1-2, the full variable domain reads EPEVTQTPSHQVTQMGQEVILRCVPISNHLYFYWYRQILGQKVEFLVSFYNNEISEKSEIFDDQFSVERPDGSNFTLKIRSTKLEDSAMYFCASSEETGQGLGYGYTFGSGTRLTVV.

This clone was detected only a few times. The rearrangement links TRBV19 to TRBJ1-2, with 7 positions matching TRBD1. Germline V gives CDR1 LNHDA, CDR2 SQIVND (reference sequence). The CDR3 extends over 13 amino acids. V was clipped by 7 bases and J by 7 bases; unmatched bases: 9. The CDR3 loop is CASTDRAPSGYTF. CDR3 nucleotides: TGTGCCAGTACAGACAGGGCCCCTTCTGGCTACACCTTC.

There are a few counts of this clone. The J gene is TRBJ1-4, the V gene TRBV5-1; no firm D call. The CDR3 spans 14 residues. V shed 5 bases and J shed 3 bases, with 11 bases lying between them. Germline CDR1 and CDR2: SGHRS and YFSETQ. The chain's CDR3 is CASRVQSSNEKLFF. The CDR3 coding sequence is TGCGCCAGCAGAGTACAGAGCTCTAATGAAAAACTGTTTTTT.

This sequence joins TRBV14 and TRBJ2-5, with unresolved D. V lost 2 bases, J lost 2 bases, and 0 bases lay in between. Germline V gene sequence: CDR1 SGHDN, CDR2 FVKESK. CDR3 length equals 11 residues. The CDR3 loop is CASSQQETQYF. CDR3 coding DNA: TGTGCCAGCAGCCAACAAGAGACCCAGTACTTC. Looking up the rest from reference TRBV14 and TRBJ2-5 gives the full variable domain: EAGVTQFPSHSVIEKGQTVTLRCDPISGHDNLYWYRRVMGKEIKFLLHFVKESKQDESGMPNNRFLAERTGGTYSTLKVQPAELEDSGVYFCASSQQETQYFGPGTRLLVL.